These T cell receptor beta chains were read from a single sample in a study of blood T cell repertoires in COVID-19. This table comes from immunoSEQ multiplex PCR, and its TCRdb copy is limited to in-frame clones, with some not included. There are hundreds of thousands of clones in the sample; about four fifths occur only once, and over 8% lies in the top ten. The sample comprised peripheral blood. The source is a woman older than 75 with acute or convalescent COVID-19. CDR3s include the opening cysteine and the closing phenylalanine or tryptophan. Fields, in order: clone size, V gene, J gene, D gene, CDR3 DNA, CDR3 protein. The D gene is left open where the match is weak. The listing skips clone size in some rows; elsewhere it reads once, few, many or a size class.

NA	TRBV28	TRBJ1-5	TRBD1	TGTGCCAGCACCTGGGGGACAGGGGGCAGCAATCAGCCCCAGCATTTT	CASTWGTGGSNQPQHF
NA	TRBV15	TRBJ1-2	TRBD1	TGTGCCACCAGCAGAGATCGGCCACAGGGGGCGTATGGCTACACCTTC	CATSRDRPQGAYGYTF
few	TRBV12-3/TRBV12-4	TRBJ1-2	TRBD1	TGTGCCAGCAGTTTGGGACAGGGCTATGGCTACACCTTC	CASSLGQGYGYTF
NA	TRBV3-1/TRBV3-2	TRBJ1-6	NA	TGTGCCAGCAGCCTGACGGGGTCTTCACCCCTCCACTTT	CASSLTGSSPLHF
NA	TRBV3-1/TRBV3-2	TRBJ1-2	NA	TGTGCCAGCAGCCATCACAGTACCTTCTATGGCTACACCTTC	CASSHHSTFYGYTF
once	TRBV5-1	TRBJ2-3	TRBD1	TGCGCCAGCGGACTGTCGGGACAGAGCACAGATACGCAGTATTTT	CASGLSGQSTDTQYF
NA	TRBV6-5	TRBJ1-3	NA	TGTGCCAGCATCTCTTCCGGAAACACCATATATTTT	CASISSGNTIYF
NA	TRBV9	TRBJ1-6	NA	TGTGCCAGCAGCGCCGGTCCCGATCATAATTCACCCCTCCACTTT	CASSAGPDHNSPLHF
once	TRBV6-5	TRBJ2-7	NA	TGTGCCAGCAGTTACTCGAGAAGCACTGCCTACGAGCAGTACTTC	CASSYSRSTAYEQYF
NA	TRBV2	TRBJ1-5	NA	TGTGCCAGCAGAGACAGGAACAATCAGCCCCAGCATTTT	CASRDRNNQPQHF
NA	TRBV7-2	TRBJ2-7	TRBD1	TGTGCCAGCAGCTCCGACAGGGGTACCCTTCCCGCTACCGAGCAGTACTTC	CASSSDRGTLPATEQYF
NA	TRBV15	TRBJ2-1	NA	TGTGCCACCAGCAGAGTACTCCTGGATGAGCAGTTCTTC	CATSRVLLDEQFF
NA	TRBV3-1/TRBV3-2	TRBJ2-1	NA	TGTGCCAGCAGCCAATCCAATAAAGGCTCGGGGTCCGAGCAGTTCTTC	CASSQSNKGSGSEQFF
NA	TRBV19	TRBJ1-1	NA	TGTGCCACCGACGACAGAATTGGATCTGAAGCTTTCTTT	CATDDRIGSEAFF
NA	TRBV19	TRBJ1-5	NA	TGTGCCAGTAGTACCGCGGGAGGTCCGTACCAGCCCCAGCATTTT	CASSTAGGPYQPQHF
NA	TRBV19	TRBJ1-5	TRBD1	TGTGCCAGTACCCCGGGACAGATTAATCAGCCCCAGCATTTT	CASTPGQINQPQHF
NA	TRBV7-9	TRBJ1-2	NA	TGTGCCAGCAGCCGGGACACCGACTATGGCTACACCTTC	CASSRDTDYGYTF
NA	TRBV2	TRBJ2-4	TRBD1	TGTGCCAGCAGTGTGGGACAGAAAAACATTCAGTACTTC	CASSVGQKNIQYF
NA	TRBV30	TRBJ1-4	TRBD1	TGTGCCTGGGGACAGGGACCAAATGAAAAACTGTTTTTT	CAWGQGPNEKLFF
NA	TRBV5-5	TRBJ1-5	NA	TGTGCCAGCAGCTTGGGGCAGGGTCCCAATCAGCCCCAGCATTTT	CASSLGQGPNQPQHF
few	TRBV9	TRBJ2-2	NA	TGTGCCAGCAGCGTAGGGGGCCCCGGGGAGCTGTTTTTT	CASSVGGPGELFF
NA	TRBV12-1	TRBJ2-1	NA	TGTGCCAGCAGCTCCGACCAGCGCTGGAACAATGAGCAGTTCTTC	CASSSDQRWNNEQFF
NA	TRBV28	TRBJ2-1	NA	TGTGCCAGCAGCCCCTGGAGTAGCTCCTACAATGAGCAGTTCTTC	CASSPWSSSYNEQFF
NA	TRBV6-2/TRBV6-3	TRBJ2-7	TRBD1	TGTGCCAGCAGCTCCGGACAGGGGGTCTACGAGCAGTACTTC	CASSSGQGVYEQYF
NA	TRBV6-2/TRBV6-3	TRBJ2-1	TRBD2	TGTGCCAGCAGCTCCCCGGTAGCGGGGGTGAATGAGCAGTTCTTC	CASSSPVAGVNEQFF
NA	TRBV24-1	TRBJ2-7	TRBD1	TGTGCCACCAGTGACCCCAGGGGGCACGAGCAGTACTTC	CATSDPRGHEQYF
NA	TRBV12-5	TRBJ2-2	NA	TGTGCTAGTGGTTTGGGAGATTATAACACCGGGGAGCTGTTTTTT	CASGLGDYNTGELFF
once	TRBV7-9	TRBJ1-6	NA	TGTGCCAGCAGCTTACCGGGAGCCTATAATTCACCCCTCCACTTT	CASSLPGAYNSPLHF
NA	TRBV18	TRBJ1-1	NA	TGTGCCAGCTCATCCGCAAGTCAGACTGAAGCTTTCTTT	CASSSASQTEAFF
NA	TRBV19	TRBJ1-3	NA	TGTGCCAGTAGTAACCCCTCCCGACACTCTGGAAACACCATATATTTT	CASSNPSRHSGNTIYF
NA	TRBV27	TRBJ2-6	NA	TGTGCCAGCAGTAAGGAGGCTGGGGCCAACGTCCTGACTTTC	CASSKEAGANVLTF
NA	TRBV5-1	TRBJ1-4	NA	TGCGCCAGCAGCTTGGGAGACATCCCCTCCAATGAAAAACTGTTTTTT	CASSLGDIPSNEKLFF
NA	TRBV3-1/TRBV3-2	TRBJ1-3	NA	TGTGCCAGCAGCCAGGGGGGAAGCTCTGGAAACACCATATATTTT	CASSQGGSSGNTIYF
NA	TRBV6-5	TRBJ1-3	NA	TGTGCCAGCAGTTACTCGGGCAATGGAAACACCATATATTTT	CASSYSGNGNTIYF
NA	TRBV27	TRBJ1-1	TRBD1	TGTGCCAGCAGTTTTTCAGGGGGGAGGACTGAAGCTTTCTTT	CASSFSGGRTEAFF
NA	TRBV7-9	TRBJ2-5	TRBD1	TGTGCCAGCAGCCTTGGACAGGTTCAAGAGACCCAGTACTTC	CASSLGQVQETQYF
NA	TRBV5-1	TRBJ1-1	NA	TGCGCCAGCAGCTTGGCCGGCGGAGTGAACACTGAAGCTTTCTTT	CASSLAGGVNTEAFF
many	TRBV30	TRBJ2-4	NA	TGTGCCTGGAGACAGACGGACATTCAGTACTTC	CAWRQTDIQYF
NA	TRBV3-1/TRBV3-2	TRBJ2-1	TRBD2	TGTGCCAGCAGCCAAGATTGGGCTAGCGGGGGGGCGGGAAATGAGCAGTTCTTC	CASSQDWASGGAGNEQFF
NA	TRBV5-1	TRBJ1-4	TRBD1	TGCGCCAGCAGGCCTGGGACAGGAAGTGAAAAACTGTTTTTT	CASRPGTGSEKLFF
once	TRBV5-1	TRBJ2-1	TRBD2	TGCGCCAGCAGCTTGGGTACTAGCGGGGGGGCCGGTAATGAGCAGTTCTTC	CASSLGTSGGAGNEQFF
few	TRBV7-9	TRBJ2-3	TRBD2	TGTGCCAGCCCCCCCCGGGGGGGAGCTACAGATACGCAGTATTTT	CASPPRGGATDTQYF
NA	TRBV7-9	TRBJ1-1	NA	TGTGCCAGCAGCTTAGCCCAGGGGTGGGGATACACTGAAGCTTTCTTT	CASSLAQGWGYTEAFF
once	TRBV5-1	TRBJ2-7	TRBD1	TGCGCCAGCAGCTCCATGGGACAGGTATCCGCCTACGAGCAGTACTTC	CASSSMGQVSAYEQYF
once	TRBV7-3	TRBJ1-1	TRBD1	TGTGCCAGCAGCCCCCAGGGACAGGGTACAGGTGAAGCTTTCTTT	CASSPQGQGTGEAFF
NA	TRBV16	TRBJ2-2	TRBD1	TGTGCCAGCAGCCAAGGACAGGGACGGACCGGGGAGCTGTTTTTT	CASSQGQGRTGELFF
NA	TRBV30	TRBJ2-6	TRBD2	TGTGCCTGGGGGCCGGGACTAACGAGCTCTGGGGCCAACGTCCTGACTTTC	CAWGPGLTSSGANVLTF
NA	TRBV3-1/TRBV3-2	TRBJ1-6	NA	TGTGCCAGCAGCCAAGTCCCGACAGGTGTAAATTCACCCCTCCACTTT	CASSQVPTGVNSPLHF
NA	TRBV3-1/TRBV3-2	TRBJ2-2	TRBD2	TGTGCCAGCAGCCACGGCGGGGGGGGTAACACCGGGGAGCTGTTTTTT	CASSHGGGGNTGELFF
NA	TRBV2	TRBJ1-5	NA	TGTGCCAGCAGTGAAGGGGGCACCTTTAGCAATCAGCCCCAGCATTTT	CASSEGGTFSNQPQHF
NA	TRBV12-3/TRBV12-4	TRBJ1-5	NA	TGTGCCAGCAGGGGAGATAGTAGTCAGCCCCAGCATTTT	CASRGDSSQPQHF
once	TRBV28	TRBJ1-2	TRBD1	TGTGCCAGCAGTCTCCGGGAGGGGGCCGGCTATGGCTACACCTTC	CASSLREGAGYGYTF
NA	TRBV12-3/TRBV12-4	TRBJ1-4	NA	TGTGCCAGCAGTACAAATGAAAAACTGTTTTTT	CASSTNEKLFF
NA	TRBV19	TRBJ2-1	TRBD1	TGTGCCAGTAGCACCGGGACAGGGGGAAGCGGTGAGCAGTTCTTC	CASSTGTGGSGEQFF
once	TRBV3-1/TRBV3-2	TRBJ1-2	TRBD1	TGTGCCAGCAGCCAAGGGGACAGGGGAATCTATGGCTACACCTTC	CASSQGDRGIYGYTF
once	TRBV2	TRBJ2-3	TRBD2	TGTGCCAGCAGTGAACTAGCGGGGATTCCAGATACGCAGTATTTT	CASSELAGIPDTQYF
NA	TRBV3-1/TRBV3-2	TRBJ1-1	NA	TGTGCCAGCAGCCGGGGGGGGAGGAGCACTGAAGCTTTCTTT	CASSRGGRSTEAFF
NA	TRBV5-1	TRBJ1-1	TRBD1	TGCGCCAGCAGCTTGGAATTTAGGGGGACAGCTGGCACTGAAGCTTTCTTT	CASSLEFRGTAGTEAFF
NA	TRBV20-1	TRBJ1-1	NA	TGCAGTGCTAGACCTGAGGGAGAAGCTTTCTTT	CSARPEGEAFF